Presented here are 8 T cell receptor beta chains from one specimen sequenced in a study of blood T cell repertoires in COVID-19. Libraries were prepared by immunoSEQ multiplex PCR; TCRdb keeps only in-frame clonotypes and omits some of them. The sample holds around 250,000 clones, over 80% seen once. The sequenced material came from peripheral blood. These receptors all stem from a man in his 60s who had recovered from COVID-19.

The chain has TRBV18 and TRBJ2-5, with D hard to call. The CDR3 is 13 residues long. V was clipped by 5 bases and J by 5 bases, with 12 bases between them. The germline V gene has CDR1 KGHSH and CDR2 LQKENI. CDR3 sequence (DNA): TGTGCCAGCTCAGCCGACATCCCCGAGACCCAGTACTTC. It encodes CASSADIPETQYF. Complete variable domain (other parts from reference TRBV18 and TRBJ2-5): NAGVMQNPRHLVRRRGQEARLRCSPMKGHSHVYWYRQLPEEGLKFMVYLQKENIIDESGMPKERFSAEFPKEGPSILRIQQVVRGDSAAYFCASSADIPETQYFGPGTRLLVL.

This clone was seen a few times. The chain employs TRBV5-1 and TRBJ2-5; 10 nucleotides align to TRBD2. The CDR3 has 14 amino acids. The J segment lost 4 bases and the V segment lost 6 bases, leaving 6 bases of the junction unmatched. Germline V gene data show CDR1 as SGHRS and CDR2 as YFSETQ. The CDR3: CASTSSGRGETQYF. As DNA, the CDR3 is TGCGCCAGCACCTCTAGCGGGAGAGGAGAGACCCAGTACTTC.

CDR3 in DNA: TGTGCCAGCAGTTCATGGACTAGCGGGGGGCGCGAGACCCAGTACTTC. The encoded protein is CASSSWTSGGRETQYF. The chain joins TRBV6-5 to TRBJ2-5, with 14 bases identical to TRBD2. Germline CDR1 reads MNHEY; CDR2 reads SVGAGI. Trimming took 4 bases from V and 5 from J; bases not matched to a gene: 6. The CDR3 has 16 amino acids.

The J gene is TRBJ2-7, the V gene TRBV5-1, with D tentatively TRBD2 (7 bases). The CDR3 sequence is 15 residues long. The V gene's germline CDR1 is SGHRS and CDR2 YFSETQ. Trimming pared 1 base from V and 2 bases from J, leaving 13 bases between. CDR3 in amino acids: CASSLWGGGTYEQYF. CDR3 coding DNA: TGCGCCAGCAGCTTGTGGGGGGGCGGAACCTACGAGCAGTACTTC.

The rearrangement uses TRBV6-5 and TRBJ2-7, with 7 bases lining up with TRBD1. Unmatched junction bases numbered 8, after V lost 6 bases and J lost 12 bases. CDR3 length: 11 amino acids. Germline loops: CDR1 MNHEY, CDR2 SVGAGI. The CDR3 loop reads CASSQTGLSYF. The CDR3 coding sequence is TGTGCCAGCAGCCAGACAGGGCTTTCGTACTTC.

The chain carries TRBV30 and TRBJ2-5; D unresolved. CDR1 and CDR2 (germline): GTSNPN, SVGIG (reference sequence). V lost 4 bases to trimming and J lost 1 base, with 4 bases between them. The CDR3 sequence is 11 residues long. CDR3 coding DNA: TGTGCCTGGACCTTCCAAGAGACCCAGTACTTC. Its translation: CAWTFQETQYF.

The V and J genes are TRBV20-1 and TRBJ2-1, with 9 bases identical to TRBD2. With V trimmed by 3 bases and J by 0 bases, 6 bases remained unmatched. Germline V gene sequence: CDR1 DFQATT, CDR2 SNEGSKA (reference sequence). The CDR3 sequence is 16 residues long. The CDR3 region has the DNA TGCAGTGCTAGTGATAGCGGGGGCCGCTCCTACAATGAGCAGTTCTTC. Protein product: CSASDSGGRSYNEQFF.

In nucleotides, the CDR3 is TGTGCCTGGAGAGGCCGACAGGGACTAGCCTACAATGAGCAGTTCTTC. It translates to CAWRGRQGLAYNEQFF. The chain links TRBV30 to TRBJ2-1, with TRBD2 as a possible D gene (8 bases). CDR3 length equals 16 residues. In germline, CDR1 is GTSNPN, CDR2 SVGIG (reference sequence). V lost 3 bases, J lost 2 bases, and 17 bases lay in between.